This TCR beta chain is drawn from a study of immune evolution from preneoplasia to lung adenocarcinoma. Study-wide background: HLA loss of heterozygosity: less than 9% AIS, roughly 15% MIA, roughly 35% ADC, none AAH.

This CDR3 has 16 amino acids. V shed 4 bases and J 5 bases; nucleotides not matched to a gene: 7. Germline assignment: CDR1 SNHLY and CDR2 FYNNEI. Assay: immunoSEQ multiplex PCR; the TCRdb copy retains only in-frame clones and omits some. The table lists over 3,500 clones, approximately 88% of them singletons. The TCR was taken from a person aged 60-79 years with lung adenocarcinoma. This rearrangement joins TRBV2 to TRBJ2-3, with 12 bases identical to TRBD2. The sequencing input was FFPE lung adenocarcinoma in situ tissue. The CDR3 nucleotides read TGTGCCAGCAGTGGAGCTAGCGGGGGGGCCGGAGATACGCAGTATTTT. As protein: CASSGASGGAGDTQYF.